These 14 T cell receptor beta chains were sequenced from one sample in a study of T cell responses to AZD1222 COVID-19 vaccine. Some clones are missing from TCRdb's copy, which holds only in-frame ones; the method was immunoSEQ multiplex PCR. Seen here are fewer than 120,000 clones, about four fifths observed once, and the top ten hold about 4.5%. The starting material was peripheral blood, obtained on day 0 of AZD1222 vaccination. The receptors stem from an adult in good health.

This chain joins TRBV7-2 and TRBJ1-2; TRBD1 matches 8 bases. The V gene's germline CDR1 is SGHTA and CDR2 FQGNSA. V was pared by 5 bases and J by 1 base, with 9 bases of the junction left unmatched. The CDR3 is 16 residues long. CDR3 sequence: CASSPGQGGYNYGYTF. In DNA, the CDR3 is TGTGCCAGCAGCCCTGGACAGGGAGGCTATAACTATGGCTACACCTTC.

This clone was detected only once. The chain is built from TRBV5-4 and TRBJ2-1; 8 bases align to TRBD1. V was pared by 4 bases and J by 6 bases, with 6 bases of the junction left unmatched. CDR3 size: 14 residues. Germline values: CDR1 SGHNT, CDR2 YYREEE (reference sequence). Here the CDR3 reads CASSTRDRGNEQFF. The CDR3 DNA follows: TGTGCCAGCAGCACGAGAGACAGGGGCAATGAGCAGTTCTTC.

V gene TRBV3-1 (or the pseudogene TRBV3-2) combines with J gene TRBJ1-2; unclear D gene. Between the trimmed V and J ends, which lost 4 bases and 2 bases, there was a span of 14 bases. The germline CDR1 and CDR2 sequences are LGHDT and YNNKEL (reference sequence). This CDR3 has 15 residues. CDR3 nucleotide sequence: TGTGCCAGCAGCCCCTTGACCCGGGCGAACTATGGCTACACCTTC. This gives the protein CASSPLTRANYGYTF.

A word on this clone: A read error may account for a junction end that differs from germline. The rearrangement joins TRBV10-3 to TRBJ1-1; possibly TRBD1 for D (5 bases). The V gene's germline CDR1 is ENHRY and CDR2 SYGVKD. The CDR3 runs 18 residues. The CDR3 is CAMSPLPAGTSMKTEAFF. CDR3 nucleotide sequence: TGTGCCATGTCACCGCTTCCAGCAGGGACTTCGATGAAAACTGAAGCTTTCTTT.

The CDR3 region is CASSYSGTKNIQYF. DNA for the CDR3: TGTGCCAGCAGTTACTCCGGGACCAAAAACATTCAGTACTTC. The chain combines TRBV6-2 or TRBV6-3 with TRBJ2-4; TRBD2 might be the D (5 bases). Germline-derived CDR1 and CDR2 are MNHEY and SVGEGT. CDR3 size: 14 residues. Trimming pared 0 bases from V and 2 bases from J, leaving 5 bases between.

This chain joins TRBV24-1 and TRBJ1-4, with 10 bases fitting TRBD1. This CDR3 is 15 amino acids long. After removal of 2 bases from V and 8 bases from J, the junction contained 4 bases not matched to a gene. Per the germline V gene, CDR1 is KGHDR and CDR2 is SFDVKD. The CDR3 region is CATSDSTGGREKLFF. The DNA of the CDR3 is TGTGCCACCAGTGATTCGACAGGGGGCCGGGAAAAACTGTTTTTT.

Only one count was recorded for this clone. This chain uses TRBV5-4 with TRBJ2-3; TRBD2 might be the D (5 bases). The CDR3 is made up of 14 amino acids. With 2 bases removed from V and 5 bases from J, the gap between germline ends came to 12 bases. Germline CDR1 is SGHNT and CDR2 is YYREEE (reference sequence). The CDR3 loop reads CASSLGGSGDTQYF. The CDR3 bases are TGTGCCAGCAGCTTAGGTGGGAGCGGAGATACGCAGTATTTT.

J is TRBJ2-6 and V is TRBV18, with D perhaps assigned TRBD1 or TRBD2 (5 bases each). Trimming shortened V by 3 bases and J by 2 bases, and 8 bases separated the two germline ends. Germline V lookup: CDR1 KGHSH, CDR2 LQKENI. CDR3 length: 15 amino acids. CDR3 region: CASSPGGAGANVLTF. CDR3 DNA: TGTGCCAGCTCACCTGGGGGAGCTGGGGCCAACGTCCTGACTTTC.

The rearrangement links TRBV3-1 (or the pseudogene TRBV3-2) to TRBJ1-6; no reliable D call. The germline V gene has CDR1 LGHDT and CDR2 YNNKEL (reference sequence). V was shortened by 6 bases and J by 8 bases, with 14 bases between the two germline ends. The CDR3 has 14 amino acids. The CDR3: CASRFDGLDSPLHF. DNA for the CDR3: TGTGCCAGCAGGTTCGATGGATTGGATTCACCCCTCCACTTT.

The chain carries TRBV7-2 and TRBJ2-7; D is perhaps TRBD1 or TRBD2 (5 bases each). The CDR3 is 16 amino acids. Germline values: CDR1 SGHTA, CDR2 FQGNSA. V was trimmed by 4 bases and J by 0 bases, leaving 16 bases between them. The chain's CDR3 is CASSSRWDRISYEQYF. In DNA form, the CDR3 reads TGTGCCAGCAGCTCTAGATGGGACCGAATCTCCTACGAGCAGTACTTC.

The chain combines TRBV5-1 with TRBJ1-6; the D gene is possibly TRBD1 (6 bases). Germline V CDR1 and CDR2: SGHRS, YFSETQ. Trimming cost V 4 bases and J 10 bases, with 18 bases left between them. The CDR3 contains 15 residues. CDR3 in amino acids: CASSETGSSDSPLHF. The DNA for the CDR3 is TGCGCCAGCAGCGAAACAGGGAGTTCCGACTCACCCCTCCACTTT.

This clone was detected only a few times. The chain joins TRBV19 to TRBJ2-7; 9 bases align to TRBD2. Per germline, CDR1 LNHDA and CDR2 SQIVND (reference sequence). V lost 5 bases to trimming and J lost 5 bases; unmatched junction nucleotides: 13. The CDR3 length is 16 residues. CDR3 DNA: TGTGCCAGTAGTTCATATTGGGGGACTAGCCGGAACGAGCAGTACTTC. This translates into CASSSYWGTSRNEQYF.

The chain uses TRBV5-4 and TRBJ1-1; no firm D call. The germline CDR1 and CDR2 sequences are SGHNT and YYREEE (reference sequence). The CDR3 covers 12 residues. The V end was cut by 0 bases, the J end by 7 bases, with 7 bases between. The DNA for the CDR3 is TGTGCCAGCAGCTTGGTGGGTAATGAAGCTTTCTTT. Its protein is CASSLVGNEAFF.

CDR3 region: CASSQSRVAGEKLFF. The CDR3 DNA is TGTGCCAGCAGCCAATCACGGGTGGCCGGAGAAAAACTGTTTTTT. This chain connects TRBV7-2 to TRBJ1-4; no clear D. V lost 5 bases, J lost 8 bases, and 18 bases lay in between. The CDR3 sequence is 15 residues long. The germline gives CDR1 SGHTA, CDR2 FQGNSA.